The following is a TCR beta chain sequence with its context. Its antigen is not known. The entry originates in a study of cytomegalovirus exposure and HLA in healthy donors. Study findings and constraints: Associated with cytomegalovirus, according to the listing, were around 160 TCR beta chains. Later genetic work tied a missense DCLRE1C variant to beta-chain V and J trimming. The authors reported that TCR beta sequences could predict HLA-A and HLA-B alleles. These predictions were accurate for most subjects in the first cohort.

Healthy bone marrow donors made up the donors. Primers for the PCR totalled 60 Vbeta and 13 Jbeta. Sequencing was performed with immunoSEQ multiplex PCR; in TCRdb, only in-frame clones are kept and a portion is missing. Altogether around 200,000 clones are present, roughly 80% being singletons, with the ten largest covering under 0.85%. Looked up from germline, CDR1 is SNHLY and CDR2 is FYNNEI. The CDR3 has 13 residues. The ends were cut back, 6 bases at V and 2 bases at J, with 10 bases in the middle. The rearrangement joins TRBV2 to TRBJ1-2; possibly TRBD1 for D (6 bases). Sequencing input: PBMCs. The clonotype comes from a boy under 18 in good health and CMV-seronegative. CDR3 in DNA: TGTGCCAGCAGCGGGGACATGAACTATGGCTACACCTTC. Translated, it gives CASSGDMNYGYTF.